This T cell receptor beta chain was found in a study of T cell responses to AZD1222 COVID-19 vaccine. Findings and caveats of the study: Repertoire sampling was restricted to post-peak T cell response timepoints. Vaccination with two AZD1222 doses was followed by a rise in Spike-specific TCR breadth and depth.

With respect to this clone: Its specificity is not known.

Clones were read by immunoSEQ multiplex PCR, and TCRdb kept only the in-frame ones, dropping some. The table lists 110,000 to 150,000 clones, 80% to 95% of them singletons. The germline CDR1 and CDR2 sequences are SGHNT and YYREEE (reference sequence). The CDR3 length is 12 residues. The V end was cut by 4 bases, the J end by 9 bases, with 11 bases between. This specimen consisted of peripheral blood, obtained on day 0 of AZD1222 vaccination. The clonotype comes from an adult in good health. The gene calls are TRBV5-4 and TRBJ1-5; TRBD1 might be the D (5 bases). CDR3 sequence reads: CASSPAGGPQHF. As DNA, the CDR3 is TGTGCCAGCAGCCCGGCGGGGGGGCCCCAGCATTTT.